There are a few counts of the clone carrying this TCR beta chain. The data stem from a study of spatial heterogeneity in lung cancer. Study-wide context: There were consistently more beta-chain sequences detected than alpha-chain sequences. The study observed each unique TCR and UMI combination more than ten times on average in raw reads.

CDR3 length equals 15 residues. Germline CDR1 MNHEY, CDR2 SVGEGT. V trimming: 6 bases; J trimming: 7 bases; junction bases outside the gene matches: 11. Time point reported: blood at routine non-recurrence follow-up after resection. Whole RNA was taken from tumor, nontumor lung or frozen PBMC; it was then sequenced unsorted. TCR cDNA molecules each carried a unique molecular identifier. Using its own MiXCR run on the 5' RACE reads, TCRdb lists one record per CDR3 protein. The repertoire has around 110,000 distinct CDR3 sequences, less than 15% of them found once; the top ten carry 16%. The receptor comes from a male donor with early-stage non-small cell lung cancer. The gene calls are TRBV6-2 or TRBV6-3 and TRBJ2-2; 7 bases are shared with TRBD1. Sequences were derived from PBMCs, sampled at follow-up. CDR3 nucleotide sequence: TGTGCCAGCAGCCCACCGGGACAGAGGGGCGGGGAGCTGTTTTTT. Translating it yields CASSPPGQRGGELFF.